This TCR beta chain was recorded in a study of PD-1 blockade in classical Hodgkin lymphoma. The study, taken as a whole, reports: Complete responders' baseline diversity resembled that of newly diagnosed patients.

V gave up 7 bases and J gave up 3 bases, with 13 bases separating them. CDR1 and CDR2 (germline): MNHEY, SVGAGI. The CDR3 is 15 residues long. TCRdb's copy holds only in-frame clones and misses some; the assay was immunoSEQ multiplex PCR. The sample consists of approximately 61,000 clones, 87% of them appearing once. Regarding time point: cycle 4 day 1 (C4D1), after more than 5 weeks of nivolumab. Each patient's relapse followed autologous stem cell transplantation, and brentuximab vedotin exposure varied. Notes on this clone: Its antigen remains unknown.

This chain connects TRBV6-5 to TRBJ1-6; no reliable D call. The specimen comprised peripheral blood mononuclear cells (PBMCs), sampled before the fourth cycle of nivolumab. The clonotype comes from a human donor with classical Hodgkin lymphoma. CDR3 sequence: CASILSGGYNSPLHF. The CDR3 coding sequence is TGTGCCAGCATTCTATCGGGAGGCTATAATTCACCCCTCCACTTT.